Listed here are 29 T cell receptor beta chains from one sample, sequenced in a study of CD8+ T cells in alopecia areata. Extracted RNA was reverse transcribed into cDNA, the sequencing template. The method was immunoSEQ multiplex PCR; TCRdb's version includes in-frame clones alone and lacks a portion of them. The sample consists of fewer than 250,000 clones, around 62% of them appearing once. The sequenced sample was CD4+ T cells sorted from blood, obtained at week 0. The receptors come from a human donor with alopecia areata.

This clone came up a few times. The chain joins TRBV28 to TRBJ2-7; D not certain. There are 16 residues in the CDR3. In germline, CDR1 is MDHEN, CDR2 SYDVKM. V was pared by 7 bases and J by 0 bases, with 19 bases between. CDR3 sequence: CASMSLPAVSSYEQYF. The CDR3 nucleotides are TGTGCCAGCATGTCGCTCCCGGCAGTGAGCTCCTACGAGCAGTACTTC.

The chain carries TRBV30 and TRBJ2-1; 14 bases are shared with TRBD2. V gave up 2 bases and J gave up 8 bases; unmatched junction bases: 8. Germline assignment: CDR1 GTSNPN and CDR2 SVGIG (reference sequence). This CDR3 region has 16 residues. The CDR3 DNA reads as TGTGCCTGGAGTCCTTGGACTAGCGGGAGGACGCATGAGCAGTTCTTC. Encoded protein: CAWSPWTSGRTHEQFF.

This clone was recorded a few times. The chain links TRBV7-8 to TRBJ2-3, with D possibly matching TRBD2 (6 bases). Germline loops: CDR1 SGHVS, CDR2 FQNEAQ. The CDR3 spans 15 residues. V was trimmed by 3 bases and J by 2 bases, leaving 12 bases between them. The CDR3 protein is CASSLGLQATDTQYF. CDR3 in DNA: TGTGCCAGCAGCTTGGGACTCCAAGCCACAGATACGCAGTATTTT.

The chain carries TRBV5-4 and TRBJ2-5; 7 bases fit TRBD1. The V gene's germline CDR1 is SGHNT and CDR2 YYREEE (reference sequence). J lost 5 bases, V lost 1 base, and 5 bases had no gene match. The CDR3 spans 14 residues. As DNA, the CDR3 is TGTGCCAGCAGCTTGAGCAGAGGGGGCGAGACCCAGTACTTC. It is translated as CASSLSRGGETQYF. The whole variable domain, filled in from reference TRBV5-4 and TRBJ2-5, reads ETGVTQSPTHLIKTRGQQVTLRCSSQSGHNTVSWYQQALGQGPQFIFQYYREEENGRGNFPPRFSGLQFPNYSSELNVNALELDDSALYLCASSLSRGGETQYFGPGTRLLVL.

This rearrangement joins TRBV5-1 to TRBJ1-6; no clear D. This CDR3 has 13 amino acids. CDR1 and CDR2 from the germline V gene are SGHRS and YFSETQ. Trimming shortened V by 0 bases and J by 11 bases, and 9 bases separated the two germline ends. CDR3 in DNA: TGCGCCAGCAGCTTGGGGGGTGCGCCACCCCTCCACTTT. Translation: CASSLGGAPPLHF. Full variable domain (missing parts from reference TRBV5-1 and TRBJ1-6): KAGVTQTPRYLIKTRGQQVTLSCSPISGHRSVSWYQQTPGQGLQFLFEYFSETQRNKGNFPGRFSGRQFSNSRSEMNVSTLELGDSALYLCASSLGGAPPLHFGNGTRLTVT.

This clone was seen a few times. The rearrangement joins TRBV29-1 to TRBJ2-6; perhaps D is TRBD1 or TRBD2 (6 bases each). CDR1 and CDR2 (germline): SQVTM, ANQGSEA. The CDR3 sequence is 16 residues long. V shed 6 bases and J shed 4 bases, with 19 bases lying between them. The CDR3 loop reads CSVREAGASGANVLTF. In DNA form, the CDR3 reads TGCAGCGTAAGGGAGGCAGGGGCCTCCGGGGCCAACGTCCTGACTTTC.

The chain is built from TRBV4-1 and TRBJ2-7; 7 bases map to TRBD2. Germline values: CDR1 MGHRA, CDR2 YSYEKL. Trimming removed 4 bases from V and 0 bases from J; junction bases left unmatched: 6. The CDR3 has 15 residues. The chain's CDR3 is CASSPTTSASYEQYF. Here the CDR3 DNA reads TGCGCCAGCAGCCCAACCACTAGCGCCTCCTACGAGCAGTACTTC.

The chain recombines TRBV6-5 with TRBJ1-2; D is unclear. The V gene lost 6 bases and the J gene lost 7 bases, with 21 bases spanning the gap. The germline CDR1 and CDR2 sequences are MNHEY and SVGAGI. The CDR3 loop spans 15 amino acids. CDR3 loop: CASRARAGNTGGYTF. For the CDR3, the DNA is TGTGCCAGCAGGGCGAGGGCGGGGAATACGGGTGGCTACACCTTC.

The V gene is TRBV13, the J gene TRBJ2-7; D may be TRBD1 (6 bases). The germline V and J ends were trimmed by 5 bases and 0 bases, with 11 bases remaining between them. This CDR3 comprises 14 residues. Germline assignment: CDR1 PRHDT and CDR2 FYEKMQ (reference sequence). CDR3 bases: TGTGCCAGCAGCACCCAGGGGAGCTCCTACGAGCAGTACTTC. Its translation is CASSTQGSSYEQYF.

This clone came up many times. The rearrangement joins TRBV30 to TRBJ2-1; D gene ambiguous. The CDR3 runs 12 residues. Germline V lookup: CDR1 GTSNPN, CDR2 SVGIG (reference sequence). V was cut by 2 bases and J by 10 bases, with 12 bases left in between. Here the CDR3 reads CAWSNTRTEQFF. CDR3 DNA: TGTGCCTGGAGTAACACCCGGACCGAGCAGTTCTTC.

V is TRBV25-1 and J is TRBJ2-7, with 7 bases fitting TRBD1. V lost 3 bases and J lost 5; bases outside the gene matches: 7. Germline assignment: CDR1 MGHDK and CDR2 SYGVNS. The CDR3 is made up of 14 amino acids. CDR3: CASSDGTAPNEQYF. The CDR3 DNA reads TGTGCCAGCAGTGACGGGACAGCCCCCAACGAGCAGTACTTC.

The gene calls are TRBV5-4 and TRBJ2-1, with 14 bases lining up with TRBD2. This CDR3 is 15 amino acids long. Germline V lookup: CDR1 SGHNT, CDR2 YYREEE (reference sequence). Losses at the gene ends were 4 bases for V and 5 bases for J; bases not matched to a gene: 2. CDR3: CASSMGLAGDNEQFF. The CDR3 region has the DNA TGTGCCAGCAGCATGGGACTAGCGGGAGACAATGAGCAGTTCTTC.

The table lists this clone with a few counts. V usage is TRBV30 and J usage is TRBJ2-1, with 9 bases matching TRBD2. With V trimmed by 3 bases and J by 6 bases, 9 bases remained unmatched. There are 15 residues in the CDR3. Germline assignment: CDR1 GTSNPN and CDR2 SVGIG (reference sequence). CDR3 sequence (DNA): TGTGCCTGGAGAATCGGGACTAGCTCTTTCAATGAGCAGTTCTTC. Translating gives CAWRIGTSSFNEQFF.

The chain has TRBV5-1 and TRBJ2-5; the D gene is possibly TRBD1 (6 bases). Per the germline V gene, CDR1 is SGHRS and CDR2 is YFSETQ. Trimming left V 4 bases short and J 4 bases short, with 8 bases between. The CDR3 spans 12 residues. CDR3 coding DNA: TGCGCCAGCAGCACAGGGATAGAGACCCAGTACTTC. This encodes CASSTGIETQYF.

The chain has TRBV5-1 and TRBJ1-2; a possible D gene is TRBD1 (5 bases). Trimming removed 4 bases at V and 2 bases at J, with 24 bases between. Germline lookup yields CDR1 SGHRS and CDR2 YFSETQ. The CDR3 contains 18 residues. CDR3 sequence reads: CASSPHGLKGAKNYGYTF. CDR3 sequence (DNA): TGCGCCAGCAGCCCTCACGGCCTTAAAGGGGCCAAGAACTATGGCTACACCTTC.

The chain employs TRBV19 and TRBJ1-5; TRBD1 might be the D (5 bases). Germline lookup yields CDR1 LNHDA and CDR2 SQIVND (reference sequence). The CDR3 has 13 residues. Trimming removed 3 bases from V and 5 bases from J, with 8 bases in between. In nucleotides, the CDR3 is TGTGCCAGTAGTATCGCCAGGGATCAGCCCCAGCATTTT. This encodes CASSIARDQPQHF.

CDR3 coding DNA: TGTGCCAGCACCAAGGACACGGGAGGAAAATACGAGCAGTACTTC. This codes for CASTKDTGGKYEQYF. The chain uses TRBV6-1 and TRBJ2-7; 7 nucleotides match TRBD2. Germline CDR1 is MNHNS and CDR2 is SASEGT. J lost 4 bases, V lost 7 bases, and 13 bases had no gene match. The length of the CDR3 is 15 residues.

This clone was counted between two and nine times. V is TRBV5-1 and J is TRBJ2-3; 12 nucleotides line up with TRBD2. The germline V gene encodes CDR1 SGHRS and CDR2 YFSETQ. The CDR3 is 16 residues long. Losses at the gene ends were 2 bases for V and 2 bases for J; bases not matched to a gene: 3. The CDR3 DNA is TGCGCCAGCAGCTTACTAGCGGGAGGATCCACAGATACGCAGTATTTT. The encoded protein is CASSLLAGGSTDTQYF.

The gene calls are TRBV9 and TRBJ2-3, with 8 bases identical to TRBD2. Germline assignment: CDR1 SGDLS and CDR2 YYNGEE. The length of the CDR3 is 15 residues. V was pared by 2 bases and J by 0 bases, with 2 bases of the junction left unmatched. CDR3 coding DNA: TGTGCCAGCAGCGTGACTAGCGCTAGCACAGATACGCAGTATTTT. As protein: CASSVTSASTDTQYF.

This clone was detected ten times or more. The chain employs TRBV7-9 and TRBJ2-2; D gene uncertain. V was cut by 5 bases and J by 4 bases, with 11 bases left in between. This CDR3 is built from 14 residues. Per the germline V gene, CDR1 is SEHNR and CDR2 is FQNEAQ (reference sequence). CDR3 sequence: CASSPHTRTGELFF. For the CDR3, the DNA is TGTGCCAGCAGCCCCCACACGCGCACCGGGGAGCTGTTTTTT. Based on the CDR3 plus reference TRBV7-9 and TRBJ2-2, the full variable domain is DTGVSQNPRHKITKRGQNVTFRCDPISEHNRLYWYRQTLGQGPEFLTYFQNEAQLEKSRLLSDRFSAERPKGSFSTLEIQRTEQGDSAMYLCASSPHTRTGELFFGEGSRLTVL.

The chain employs TRBV10-3 and TRBJ2-1; a weak D match, TRBD2 (6 bases). Trimming took 6 bases from V and 8 from J, leaving 17 bases between them. Germline-derived CDR1 and CDR2 are ENHRY and SYGVKD. CDR3 length: 14 residues. CDR3 amino acids: CAISNPGETHEQFF. The CDR3, as DNA: TGTGCCATCAGCAATCCGGGGGAGACCCATGAGCAGTTCTTC.

This chain uses TRBV5-6 with TRBJ1-2; TRBD1 matches at 10 bases. The ends lost 4 bases at V and 7 bases at J; junction bases unmatched: 10. The CDR3 runs to 15 residues. Per germline, CDR1 SGHDT and CDR2 YYEEEE. DNA of the CDR3: TGTGCCAGCAGCCTTGACAGGGGGCGCCGTGGTGGCTACACCTTC. Translating gives CASSLDRGRRGGYTF.

V usage is TRBV29-1 and J usage is TRBJ2-7, with a weak D call TRBD1 (6 bases). The CDR3 has 13 residues. Trimming shortened V by 3 bases and J by 0 bases, and 9 bases separated the two germline ends. Germline V gene lookup returns CDR1 SQVTM and CDR2 ANQGSEA. In nucleotides, the CDR3 is TGCAGCGTTGAGGGGACAACCTCCTACGAGCAGTACTTC. Residues: CSVEGTTSYEQYF.

This chain connects TRBV14 to TRBJ1-2; D might be TRBD1 (6 bases). Germline V CDR1 and CDR2: SGHDN, FVKESK. CDR3 length: 14 residues. Trimming took off 4 bases at V and 5 bases at J, with 14 bases between the two ends. CDR3: CASSPSQGRYGYTF. CDR3 DNA: TGTGCCAGCAGCCCCTCACAGGGTAGATATGGCTACACCTTC.

The chain is built from TRBV7-2 and TRBJ2-7; 7 bases are shared with TRBD1. The CDR3 extends over 15 amino acids. Germline V gene sequence: CDR1 SGHTA, CDR2 FQGNSA. V lost 4 bases, J lost 2 bases, and 8 bases stayed unmatched. The CDR3 DNA reads as TGTGCCAGCAGCTCGATCGGGCAGGGGGCCTACGAGCAGTACTTC. Translation gives CASSSIGQGAYEQYF.

The CDR3 DNA reads as TGTGCCAGCAGTCTACTCAGGGGGCGCAGCTATGGCTACACCTTC. Its translation: CASSLLRGRSYGYTF. The chain has TRBV27 and TRBJ1-2; TRBD1 aligns across 8 bases. The junction had 9 bases not matched to a gene; V was cut back by 5 bases and J by 4 bases. The CDR3 loop spans 15 amino acids. Germline CDR1 is MNHEY and CDR2 is SMNVEV (reference sequence).

About this clone itself: Its ends do not fully match the called genes, so a read error is possible. Different DNA sequences within this sample yield the same CDR3. The chain carries TRBV4-1 and TRBJ2-1, with 13 bases aligning to TRBD2. The CDR3 has 16 residues. Germline CDR1 and CDR2: MGHRA and YSYEKL. CDR3 amino acids: CASSQETSGGAREQFF. The CDR3 bases are TGTGCCAGCAGCCAAGAAACTAGCGGGGGGGCCCGGGAGCAGTTCTTC.

The chain recombines TRBV29-1 with TRBJ2-7; 7 bases are a match to TRBD1. The CDR3 length is 13 residues. The germline V gene encodes CDR1 SQVTM and CDR2 ANQGSEA. Unmatched junction bases numbered 6, after V lost 4 bases and J lost 3 bases. The CDR3 reads CSVAGQSFYEQYF. The CDR3 coding sequence is TGCAGCGTTGCGGGACAGTCGTTCTACGAGCAGTACTTC.

There are a few counts of this clone. The V call is TRBV4-1, the J call TRBJ2-1, with 11 bases aligning to TRBD2. This CDR3 region has 16 residues. Germline values: CDR1 MGHRA, CDR2 YSYEKL. Trimming cost V 3 bases and J 6 bases; bases outside gene matches: 7. CDR3 coding DNA: TGCGCCAGCAGCCATCACGGACTAGCGGGTGGCAATGAGCAGTTCTTC. Its translation is CASSHHGLAGGNEQFF.